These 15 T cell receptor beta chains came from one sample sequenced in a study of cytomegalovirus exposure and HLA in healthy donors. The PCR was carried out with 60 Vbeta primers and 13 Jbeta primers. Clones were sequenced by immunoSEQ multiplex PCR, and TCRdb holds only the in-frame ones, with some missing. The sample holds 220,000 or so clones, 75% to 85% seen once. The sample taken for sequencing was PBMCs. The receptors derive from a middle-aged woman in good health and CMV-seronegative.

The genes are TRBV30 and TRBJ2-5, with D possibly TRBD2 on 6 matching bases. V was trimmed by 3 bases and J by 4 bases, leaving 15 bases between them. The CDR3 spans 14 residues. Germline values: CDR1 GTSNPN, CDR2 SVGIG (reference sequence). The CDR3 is CAWRPVRGGETQYF. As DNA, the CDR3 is TGTGCCTGGAGGCCCGTGAGGGGAGGAGAGACCCAGTACTTC.

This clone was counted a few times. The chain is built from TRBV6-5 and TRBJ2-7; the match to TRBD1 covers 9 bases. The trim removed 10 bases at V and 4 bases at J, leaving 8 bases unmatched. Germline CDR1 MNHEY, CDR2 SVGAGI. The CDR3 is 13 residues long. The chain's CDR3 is CATTRTGAYEQYF. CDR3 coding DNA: TGTGCCACCACCAGGACAGGGGCGTACGAGCAGTACTTC.

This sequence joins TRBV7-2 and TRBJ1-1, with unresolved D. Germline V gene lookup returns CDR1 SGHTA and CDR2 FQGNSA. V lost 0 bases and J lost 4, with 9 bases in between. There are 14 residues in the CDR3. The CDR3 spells CASSLAYSGTEAFF. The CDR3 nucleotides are TGTGCCAGCAGCTTAGCCTACTCGGGCACTGAAGCTTTCTTT.

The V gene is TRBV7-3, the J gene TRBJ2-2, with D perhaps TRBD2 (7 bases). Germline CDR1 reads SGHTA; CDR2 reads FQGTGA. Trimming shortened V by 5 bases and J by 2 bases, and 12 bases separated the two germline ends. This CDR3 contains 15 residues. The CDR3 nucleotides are TGTGCCAGCAGCCCGAGGGGGGGAAACACCGGGGAGCTGTTTTTT. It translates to CASSPRGGNTGELFF.

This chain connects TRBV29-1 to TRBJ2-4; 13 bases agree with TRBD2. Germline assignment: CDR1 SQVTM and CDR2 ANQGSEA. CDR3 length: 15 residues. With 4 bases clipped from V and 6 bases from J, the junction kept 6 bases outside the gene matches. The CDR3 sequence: CSVGGLAGVANIQYF. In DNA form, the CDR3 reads TGCAGCGTTGGTGGACTAGCGGGAGTGGCAAACATTCAGTACTTC.

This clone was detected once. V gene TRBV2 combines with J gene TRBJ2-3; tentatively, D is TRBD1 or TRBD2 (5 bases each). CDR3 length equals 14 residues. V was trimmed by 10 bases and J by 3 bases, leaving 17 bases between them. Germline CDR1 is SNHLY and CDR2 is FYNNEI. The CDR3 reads CATRELRLTDTQYF. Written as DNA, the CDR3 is TGTGCCACCAGGGAGTTACGATTAACAGATACGCAGTATTTT.

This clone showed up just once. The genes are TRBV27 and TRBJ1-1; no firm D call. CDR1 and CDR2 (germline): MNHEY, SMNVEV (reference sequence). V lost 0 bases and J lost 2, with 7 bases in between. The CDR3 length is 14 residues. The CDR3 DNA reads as TGTGCCAGCAGTTTATCGCCACTTAACACTGAAGCTTTCTTT. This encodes CASSLSPLNTEAFF.

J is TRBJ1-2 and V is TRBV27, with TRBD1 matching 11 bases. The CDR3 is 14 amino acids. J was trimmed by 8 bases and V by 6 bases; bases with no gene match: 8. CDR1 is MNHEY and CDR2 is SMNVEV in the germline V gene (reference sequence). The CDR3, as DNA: TGTGCCAGCAGGCCGGGACAGGGGGTTAGCGGCTACACCTTC. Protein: CASRPGQGVSGYTF.

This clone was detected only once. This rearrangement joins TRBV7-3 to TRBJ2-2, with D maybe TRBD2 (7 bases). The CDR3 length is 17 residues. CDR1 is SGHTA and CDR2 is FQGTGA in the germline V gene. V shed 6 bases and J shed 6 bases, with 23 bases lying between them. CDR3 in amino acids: CASSARSRGGLAGELFF. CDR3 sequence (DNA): TGTGCCAGCAGTGCCAGGTCAAGGGGGGGCCTGGCCGGGGAGCTGTTTTTT.

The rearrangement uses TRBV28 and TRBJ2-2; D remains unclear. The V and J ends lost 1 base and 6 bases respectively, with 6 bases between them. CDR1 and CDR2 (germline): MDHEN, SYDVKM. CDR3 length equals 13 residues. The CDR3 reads CASSLLPAGELFF. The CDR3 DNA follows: TGTGCCAGCAGTTTATTGCCAGCCGGGGAGCTGTTTTTT.

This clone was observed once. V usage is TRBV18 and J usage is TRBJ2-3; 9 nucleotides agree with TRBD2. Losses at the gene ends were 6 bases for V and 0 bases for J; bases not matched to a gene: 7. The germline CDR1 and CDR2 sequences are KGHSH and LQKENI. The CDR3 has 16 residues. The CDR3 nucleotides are TGTGCCAGCTCGGGGATAGCGGGAGAGAGCACAGATACGCAGTATTTT. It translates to CASSGIAGESTDTQYF.

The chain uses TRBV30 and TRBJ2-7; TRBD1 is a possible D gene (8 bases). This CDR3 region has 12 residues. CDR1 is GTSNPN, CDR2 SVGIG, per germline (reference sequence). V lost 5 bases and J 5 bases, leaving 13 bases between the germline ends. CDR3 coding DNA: TGTGCCTGGGGACAGGGAGGGCACGAGCAGTACTTC. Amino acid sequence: CAWGQGGHEQYF.

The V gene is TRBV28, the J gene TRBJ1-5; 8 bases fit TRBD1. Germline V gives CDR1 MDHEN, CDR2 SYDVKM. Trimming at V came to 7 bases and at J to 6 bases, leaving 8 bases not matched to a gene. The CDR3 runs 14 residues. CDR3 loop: CASTPTGGGQPQHF. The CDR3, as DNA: TGTGCCAGCACCCCAACAGGGGGAGGTCAGCCCCAGCATTTT. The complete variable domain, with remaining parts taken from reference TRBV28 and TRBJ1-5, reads DVKVTQSSRYLVKRTGEKVFLECVQDMDHENMFWYRQDPGLGLRLIYFSYDVKMKEKGDIPEGYSVSREKKERFSLILESASTNQTSMYLCASTPTGGGQPQHFGDGTRLSIL.

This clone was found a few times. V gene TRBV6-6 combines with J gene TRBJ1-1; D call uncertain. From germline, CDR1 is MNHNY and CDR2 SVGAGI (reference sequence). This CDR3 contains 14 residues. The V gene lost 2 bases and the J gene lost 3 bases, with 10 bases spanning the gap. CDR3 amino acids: CASSYLRDHTEAFF. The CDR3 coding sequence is TGTGCCAGCAGTTACCTACGGGATCACACTGAAGCTTTCTTT.

The CDR3 DNA reads TGTGCCAGCAGCTTAATGGGGGGGTTAGGGGAGACCCAGTACTTC. This encodes CASSLMGGLGETQYF. This rearrangement joins TRBV7-3 to TRBJ2-5, with 7 bases identical to TRBD2. V was clipped by 1 base and J by 5 bases; unmatched bases: 7. Germline V gene data show CDR1 as SGHTA and CDR2 as FQGTGA. This CDR3 contains 15 residues.